This TCR beta chain is drawn from a study of blood T cell repertoires in COVID-19. Study in general: Collection of acute and convalescent COVID-19 samples took place in the United States, Italy and Spain. T cells, B-cell-depleted T cells, or PBMCs supplied cDNA or gDNA.

Some clones are missing from TCRdb's copy, which holds only in-frame ones; the method was immunoSEQ multiplex PCR. The sample shows 200,000 to 300,000 clones, 89% of them seen only once. The table lists this clone with a count of one. Each participant's cohort was designated according to participant-reported clinical history. There are 14 residues in the CDR3. CDR1 SGHTA and CDR2 FQGNSA come from the germline V gene. V lost 5 bases and J lost 4, with 14 bases in between. This chain links TRBV7-2 with TRBJ1-1; D gene unclear. The sequencing sample was made of PBMCs or T cells enriched from blood (not recorded which). The sequence was obtained from a young woman with acute COVID-19. DNA of the CDR3: TGTGCCAGCAGCCTCAGATGGGGAGGCACTGAAGCTTTCTTT. It codes for CASSLRWGGTEAFF.